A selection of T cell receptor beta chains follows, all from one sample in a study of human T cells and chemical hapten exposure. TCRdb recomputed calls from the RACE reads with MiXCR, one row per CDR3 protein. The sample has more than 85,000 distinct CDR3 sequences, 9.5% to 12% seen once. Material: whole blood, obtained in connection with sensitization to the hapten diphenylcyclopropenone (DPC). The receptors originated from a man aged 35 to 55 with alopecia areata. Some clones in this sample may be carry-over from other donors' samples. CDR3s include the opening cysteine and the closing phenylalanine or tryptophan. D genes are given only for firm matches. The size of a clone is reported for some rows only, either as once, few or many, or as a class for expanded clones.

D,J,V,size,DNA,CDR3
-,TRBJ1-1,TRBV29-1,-,TGCAGCGTTGCGGGTTCAGGGCTTGTTGAAGCTTTCTTT,CSVAGSGLVEAFF
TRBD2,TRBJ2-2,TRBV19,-,TGTGCCACCCTTTGGGGACTAGCGGGAGTCGGGGAGCTGTTTTTT,CATLWGLAGVGELFF
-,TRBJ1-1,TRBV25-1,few,TGTGCCAGCAGTGAAAGGAGCGGATTACCCGGAGGTGAAGCTTTCTTT,CASSERSGLPGGEAFF
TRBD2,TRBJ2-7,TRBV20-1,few,TGCAGTGCTAGACGTGGGGCTAGCGGGAGCTACGAGCAGTACTTC,CSARRGASGSYEQYF
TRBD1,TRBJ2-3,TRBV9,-,TGTGCCAGCAGCGTAAATCTGGACAGGGGAACAGATACGCAGTATTTT,CASSVNLDRGTDTQYF
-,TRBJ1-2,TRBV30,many,TGTGCCTGGAGTGTAATGGGGATCTATGGCTACACCTTC,CAWSVMGIYGYTF
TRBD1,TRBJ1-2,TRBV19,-,TGTGCCAGTAGCGCTGACAGGGTCTATGGCTACACCTTC,CASSADRVYGYTF
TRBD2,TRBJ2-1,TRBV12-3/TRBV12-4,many,TGTGCCAGCAGTTTCGAAGCGGGATTGGTCAATGAGCAGTTCTTC,CASSFEAGLVNEQFF
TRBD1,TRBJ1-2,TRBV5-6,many,TGTGCCAGCAGCCGCGGACAGGGGGCAGGAGGCTACACCTTC,CASSRGQGAGGYTF
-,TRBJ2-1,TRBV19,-,TGTGCCAGTAGTCTGCGGCTAGCCCTTATAACCTACAATGAGCAGTTCTTC,CASSLRLALITYNEQFF
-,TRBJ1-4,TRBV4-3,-,TGCGCCAGCAGCCAGAATCCCAGGGCAACTAATGAAAAACTGTTTTTT,CASSQNPRATNEKLFF
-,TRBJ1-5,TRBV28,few,TGTGCCAGCAGTTTATATGGTGGAGGTCAGCCCCAGCATTTT,CASSLYGGGQPQHF
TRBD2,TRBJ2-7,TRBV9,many,TGTGCCAGCAGCGTAGCCGAGAGCGGGAGATTAAACGAGCAGTACTTC,CASSVAESGRLNEQYF
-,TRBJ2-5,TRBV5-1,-,TGCGCCAGCAGCTCGTCGGGGCTGTCACAAGAGACCCAGTACTTC,CASSSSGLSQETQYF
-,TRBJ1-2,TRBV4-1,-,TGCGCCACCACCCTGGAACAGGGCCACTATGGCTACACCTTC,CATTLEQGHYGYTF
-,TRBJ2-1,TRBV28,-,TGTGCCAGCAGTTTAGTGAGCGGGCCCTCCAGGTATGAGCAGTTCTTC,CASSLVSGPSRYEQFF
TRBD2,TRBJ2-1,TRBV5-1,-,TGCGCCAGCAGCCGAACTGTGACTCGACTAGCGGGAAAGGGATGGAATGAGCAGTTCTTC,CASSRTVTRLAGKGWNEQFF
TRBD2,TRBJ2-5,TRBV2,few,TGTGCCAGCGGAATTCTAGCGGGAGGTAACCTCCACCATCCTCAAGAGACCCAGTACTTC,CASGILAGGNLHHPQETQYF
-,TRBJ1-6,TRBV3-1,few,TGTGCCAGCAGCCAAGACGGAGGTCAAGATTCACCCCTCCACTTT,CASSQDGGQDSPLHF
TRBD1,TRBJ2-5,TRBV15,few,TGTGCCACCAGCAGAGCCGGGACAGCTCAAGAGACCCAGTACTTC,CATSRAGTAQETQYF
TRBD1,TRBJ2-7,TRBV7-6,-,TGTGCCAGCAGCCAGAAGGGACAGCCGAACTACGAGCAGTACTTC,CASSQKGQPNYEQYF
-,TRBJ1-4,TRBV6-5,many,TGTGCCAGCAGTTACTCGCAGGGACGGGAAAAACTGTTTTTT,CASSYSQGREKLFF